A selection of T cell receptor beta chains follows, all from one sample in a study of human T cells and chemical hapten exposure. MiXCR was run by TCRdb on the RACE reads, yielding one entry per CDR3 protein. Among 190,000 or so distinct CDR3 sequences, under 30% were seen once, and the ten largest hold roughly 2.5%. Sequenced material: whole blood, taken in connection with sensitization to the hapten diphenylcyclopropenone (DPC). Every receptor here comes from a woman between 40 and 50 years old with alopecia areata. Some clones in this sample may be carry-over from other donors' samples. Each CDR3 is given with its conserved first and last residue. D genes are given only for firm matches. The size entry is marked missing in some rows and otherwise reads once, few, many or a size class.

d_call	j_call	clone_size	v_call	cdr3_nt	cdr3_aa
TRBD2	TRBJ2-1	.	TRBV20-1	TGCAGTGCTATTTTGGTAGCGGGGAACAATGAGCAGTTCTTC	CSAILVAGNNEQFF
.	TRBJ2-7	few	TRBV6-5	TGTGCCAGCAGTTACTCGAGCGGAGCCTACGAGCAGTACTTC	CASSYSSGAYEQYF
TRBD1	TRBJ1-3	.	TRBV27	TGTGCCAGCAGTTGGACAGGGCCTAGCTCTGGAAACACCATATATTTT	CASSWTGPSSGNTIYF
TRBD2	TRBJ2-6	few	TRBV7-3	TGTGCCAGCAGCTCATCCGCGGGGGGCAGATCTGGGGCCAACGTCCTGACTTTC	CASSSSAGGRSGANVLTF
TRBD1	TRBJ2-3	few	TRBV2	TGTGCCAGCACCCTGGTTGGGGGACAGGGGGTGGATACGCAGTATTTT	CASTLVGGQGVDTQYF
TRBD2	TRBJ2-3	few	TRBV5-1	TGCGCCAGCAGCGCGGGACTAGCTGGGGATACGCAGTATTTT	CASSAGLAGDTQYF
.	TRBJ2-3	.	TRBV4-3	TGCGCCAGCAGCCAAGATCGGCTTGGCATAGATACGCAGTATTTT	CASSQDRLGIDTQYF
.	TRBJ1-1	.	TRBV11-2	TGTGCCAGCAGCCCAGCCCAGGGGTTATGGGCTTTCTTT	CASSPAQGLWAFF
.	TRBJ2-1	few	TRBV20-1	TGCAGTGCTAGAGCCGGGACCGCGGGCTCCAATGAGCAGTTCTTC	CSARAGTAGSNEQFF
.	TRBJ2-5	many	TRBV7-3	TGTGCCAGCAGCTTAGTGGCAGACCGGGGAGAGACCCAGTACTTC	CASSLVADRGETQYF
TRBD2	TRBJ2-1	.	TRBV4-1	TGCGCCAGCAGCCAAGATGCGGGAGTGCCCTACAATGAGCAGTTCTTC	CASSQDAGVPYNEQFF
.	TRBJ2-5	.	TRBV27	TGTGCCAGCAGTTTAAGGGGGGGGCAGACCCAGTACTTC	CASSLRGGQTQYF
.	TRBJ2-6	many	TRBV7-3	TGTGCCAGCAAGTTGGCTGGGGCCAACGTCCTGACTTTC	CASKLAGANVLTF
.	TRBJ2-2	few	TRBV7-3	TGTGCCAGCAGCTTAAGCGGAACCACCGGGGAGCTGTTTTTT	CASSLSGTTGELFF
TRBD1	TRBJ2-2	.	TRBV9	TGTGCCAGCAGCGCCAGGGGGCTCACCGGGGAGCTGTTTTTT	CASSARGLTGELFF
.	TRBJ2-3	few	TRBV18	TGTGCCAGCTCACTACGGTCAAGCACCACAGATACGCAGTATTTT	CASSLRSSTTDTQYF
.	TRBJ1-1	few	TRBV4-2	TGTGCCAGCAGCCATAACAGGGAGAACACTGAAGCTTTCTTT	CASSHNRENTEAFF
.	TRBJ2-1	few	TRBV3-1	TGTGCCAGCAGCCAAGGTGCAGGGATCTACAATGAGCAGTTCTTC	CASSQGAGIYNEQFF
.	TRBJ2-2	.	TRBV24-1	TGTGCCACCAGTGATAGTGTCAGACAAATCGGGGAGCTGTTTTTT	CATSDSVRQIGELFF
TRBD2	TRBJ2-3	.	TRBV3-1	TGTGCCAGCAGCCCCCGACTAGCGGATGCTTTGACGCAGTATTTT	CASSPRLADALTQYF
.	TRBJ2-5	few	TRBV6-4	TGTGCCAGCAGTGGGGGACGGCTGCAAGAGACCCAGTACTTC	CASSGGRLQETQYF
TRBD2	TRBJ2-5	.	TRBV7-2	TGTGCCAGCAGGAGACTAGCGGGTCCGGGAGAGACCCAGTACTTC	CASRRLAGPGETQYF
.	TRBJ2-7	.	TRBV28	TGTGCCAGCAGCCCACCGGGGCGCGGGTACGAGCAGTACTTC	CASSPPGRGYEQYF
.	TRBJ1-2	many	TRBV5-1	TGCGCCAGCAGCTCAGACAAAACTGGCTACACCTTC	CASSSDKTGYTF
.	TRBJ1-2	.	TRBV28	TGTGCCAGCAGTTTAAGGTGGAGTCCTTATGGCTACACCTTC	CASSLRWSPYGYTF
.	TRBJ2-5	few	TRBV9	TGTGCCAGCAGCGTAGGACAGGAAGAGACCCAGTACTTC	CASSVGQEETQYF
.	TRBJ1-5	many	TRBV20-1	TGCAGTGCTATGAGAGGGACGGATCAGCCCCAGCATTTT	CSAMRGTDQPQHF
.	TRBJ2-5	few	TRBV29-1	TGCAGCGTTGAAATCGTGTCAGAAGAGACCCAGTACTTC	CSVEIVSEETQYF
.	TRBJ1-1	.	TRBV6-5	TGTGCCGGTCGCCCCCAATCCACTGAAGCTTTCTTT	CAGRPQSTEAFF
.	TRBJ2-1	many	TRBV29-1	TGCAGCGGGGGGGGGACATACAATGAGCAGTTCTTC	CSGGGTYNEQFF